These 11 T cell receptor beta chains share one sample of origin, sequenced in a study of post-analysis software for immune sequencing data. Study-level findings and limits: Four or five TRBV segments were significantly more frequent in patients than in controls. TRBV5-6, TRBV5-1 and TRBV20-1 were among these segments.

No antigen is known for these receptors. Unique molecular identifiers were present in the TCR beta cDNA libraries. TCRdb re-derived calls from the PCR reads in MiXCR, one entry per CDR3 protein. Among about 770,000 distinct CDR3 sequences listed, around 46% were seen once. Sequenced input: blood. The receptors stem from a girl aged 5-17 years with multiple sclerosis.

V is TRBV4-1 and J is TRBJ2-3; 7 nucleotides line up with TRBD2. Germline CDR1 MGHRA, CDR2 YSYEKL. V shed 0 bases, J shed 0 bases, and the junction held 6 bases outside the gene matches. The CDR3 has 17 amino acids. The DNA of the CDR3 is TGCGCCAGCAGCCAAGATCCAGGCGGGGGTAGCACAGATACGCAGTATTTT. Translating gives CASSQDPGGGSTDTQYF.

The rearrangement joins TRBV18 to TRBJ2-4; D is perhaps TRBD2 (5 bases). TRBJ2-7 matches the DNA end more closely, so the J call is doubtful. Germline V gene data show CDR1 as KGHSH and CDR2 as LQKENI. This CDR3 contains 15 residues. CDR3 in DNA: TGTGCCAGCTCACCACGGGCGTCTAGCCCCTACGAGCAGTACTTC. It is translated as CASSPRASSPYEQYF.

This clonotype was found a few times. The chain combines TRBV6-5 with TRBJ2-7; a weak D match, TRBD2 (6 bases). Germline V gene sequence: CDR1 MNHEY, CDR2 SVGAGI. The length of the CDR3 is 15 residues. The V gene lost 5 bases and the J gene lost 3 bases, with 17 bases spanning the gap. The CDR3 reads CASSRSGTPVYEQYF. The CDR3 nucleotides read TGTGCCAGCAGTCGGTCCGGGACTCCAGTCTACGAGCAGTACTTC.

This rearrangement joins TRBV2 to TRBJ2-1; the D is unclear. Trimming left V 6 bases short and J 0 bases short, with 12 bases between. Per the germline V gene, CDR1 is SNHLY and CDR2 is FYNNEI. The CDR3 is made up of 15 amino acids. The CDR3 DNA follows: TGTGCCAGCAGGGAGACCCCAGGCTCCTACAATGAGCAGTTCTTC. This translates into CASRETPGSYNEQFF. The whole variable domain, remainder taken from reference TRBV2 and TRBJ2-1, is EPEVTQTPSHQVTQMGQEVILRCVPISNHLYFYWYRQILGQKVEFLVSFYNNEISEKSEIFDDQFSVERPDGSNFTLKIRSTKLEDSAMYFCASRETPGSYNEQFFGPGTRLTVL.

The chain joins TRBV20-1 to TRBJ2-1; 10 bases match TRBD2. Trimming at V came to 1 base and at J to 6 bases, leaving 3 bases not matched to a gene. This CDR3 is 14 amino acids long. CDR1 and CDR2 from the germline V gene are DFQATT and SNEGSKA (reference sequence). The DNA of the CDR3 is TGCAGTGCTAGAGGACTAGCGGGCCTCAATGAGCAGTTCTTC. Its translation: CSARGLAGLNEQFF.

This clonotype has more than one count but fewer than ten. The genes are TRBV24-1 and TRBJ2-1; 8 bases line up with TRBD2. Germline assignment: CDR1 KGHDR and CDR2 SFDVKD. The CDR3 loop spans 14 amino acids. The V and J ends lost 6 bases and 6 bases, in that order; junction bases with no gene match: 6. The CDR3 is CATSSSGGRNEQFF. The CDR3 bases are TGTGCCACCAGTTCGTCGGGAGGGCGCAATGAGCAGTTCTTC.

This clonotype was seen only a few times. The chain joins TRBV12-3 or TRBV12-4 to TRBJ1-2; TRBD1 matches 8 bases. The V segment lost 4 bases and the J segment 6 bases; nucleotides outside the gene matches: 4. The CDR3 sequence is 13 residues long. The CDR3 sequence: CASSSTDRDGYTF. The CDR3 DNA follows: TGTGCCAGCAGTTCAACGGACAGGGATGGCTACACCTTC.

This clonotype has only one observation. The chain couples TRBV12-3 or TRBV12-4 to TRBJ2-1, with 7 bases matching TRBD2. J lost 9 bases, V lost 5 bases, and 7 bases had no gene match. The CDR3 contains 13 residues. CDR3 coding DNA: TGTGCCAGCAGTCCGTCCAGACTAGCTGAGCAGTTCTTC. Amino acids: CASSPSRLAEQFF.

In its sample, this clonotype was seen once. This sequence joins TRBV6-2 or TRBV6-3 and TRBJ2-5, with 9 bases that match TRBD2. The trim removed 2 bases at V and 2 bases at J, leaving 6 bases unmatched. This CDR3 comprises 16 residues. The germline V gene has CDR1 MNHEY and CDR2 SVGEGT. This CDR3 is CASSYTVAGVQETQYF. The CDR3 bases are TGTGCCAGCAGTTACACGGTAGCGGGAGTTCAAGAGACCCAGTACTTC.

This clonotype was observed a single time. The J gene is TRBJ1-1, the V gene TRBV5-1; 7 bases are a match to TRBD1. Germline CDR1 reads SGHRS; CDR2 reads YFSETQ. Germline trimming cut 0 bases from V and 1 base from J; bases unmatched to any gene: 6. This CDR3 is 16 amino acids long. The CDR3 region has the DNA TGCGCCAGCAGCTTGGTGACAGGGAGAGGGAACACTGAAGCTTTCTTT. It translates to CASSLVTGRGNTEAFF. The variable domain in full, completed from reference TRBV5-1 and TRBJ1-1, reads KAGVTQTPRYLIKTRGQQVTLSCSPISGHRSVSWYQQTPGQGLQFLFEYFSETQRNKGNFPGRFSGRQFSNSRSEMNVSTLELGDSALYLCASSLVTGRGNTEAFFGQGTRLTVV.

This chain joins TRBV20-1 and TRBJ2-1; possible D gene TRBD1, 5 bases. Germline CDR1 DFQATT, CDR2 SNEGSKA (reference sequence). V was trimmed by 6 bases and J by 4 bases, leaving 19 bases between them. This CDR3 contains 15 residues. CDR3 residues: CSASPGTGEYNEQFF. CDR3 sequence (DNA): TGCAGTGCAAGCCCGGGCACAGGCGAATACAATGAGCAGTTCTTC.